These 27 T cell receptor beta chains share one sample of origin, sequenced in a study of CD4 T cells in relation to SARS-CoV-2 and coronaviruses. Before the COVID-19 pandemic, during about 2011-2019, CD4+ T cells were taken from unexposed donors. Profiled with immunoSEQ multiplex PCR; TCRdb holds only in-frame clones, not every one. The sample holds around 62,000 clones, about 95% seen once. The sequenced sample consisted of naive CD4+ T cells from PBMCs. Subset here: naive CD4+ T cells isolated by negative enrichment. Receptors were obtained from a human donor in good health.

CDR3 nucleotides: TGTGCCACCAGTGATTCGAGGGGGACAAGCAATCAGCCCCAGCATTTT. Encoded protein: CATSDSRGTSNQPQHF. This chain connects TRBV24-1 to TRBJ1-5; D perhaps matches TRBD1 (6 bases). Deletions cut 2 bases from V and 1 base from J, with 11 bases between. Germline-derived CDR1 and CDR2 are KGHDR and SFDVKD. This CDR3 region has 16 residues.

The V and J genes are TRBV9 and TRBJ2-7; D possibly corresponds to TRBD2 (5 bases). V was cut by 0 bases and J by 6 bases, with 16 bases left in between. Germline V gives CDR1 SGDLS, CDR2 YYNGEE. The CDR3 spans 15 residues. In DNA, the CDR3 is TGTGCCAGCAGCGTAGATTGGGGAGAGGGCGGCGAGCAGTACTTC. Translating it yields CASSVDWGEGGEQYF.

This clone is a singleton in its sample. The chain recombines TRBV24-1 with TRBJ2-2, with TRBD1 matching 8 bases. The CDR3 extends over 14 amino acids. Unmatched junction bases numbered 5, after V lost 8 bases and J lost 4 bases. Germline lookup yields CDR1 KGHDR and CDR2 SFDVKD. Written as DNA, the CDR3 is TGTGCCACCAACCAGGGGGCGCCCACCGGGGAGCTGTTTTTT. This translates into CATNQGAPTGELFF.

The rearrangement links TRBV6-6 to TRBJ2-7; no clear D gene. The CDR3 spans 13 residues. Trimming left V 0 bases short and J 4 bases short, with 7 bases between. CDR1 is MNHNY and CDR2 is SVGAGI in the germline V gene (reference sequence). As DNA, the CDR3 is TGTGCCAGCAGTTACTCGTTCAGGTACGAGCAGTACTTC. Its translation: CASSYSFRYEQYF.

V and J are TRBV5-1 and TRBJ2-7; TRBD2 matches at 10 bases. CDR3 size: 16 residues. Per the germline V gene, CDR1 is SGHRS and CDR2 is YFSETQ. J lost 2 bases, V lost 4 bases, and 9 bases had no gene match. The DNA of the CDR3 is TGCGCCAGCAGCAAATTAGCGGGAGGCCCCACCTACGAGCAGTACTTC. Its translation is CASSKLAGGPTYEQYF. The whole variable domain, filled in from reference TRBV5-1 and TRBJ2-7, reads KAGVTQTPRYLIKTRGQQVTLSCSPISGHRSVSWYQQTPGQGLQFLFEYFSETQRNKGNFPGRFSGRQFSNSRSEMNVSTLELGDSALYLCASSKLAGGPTYEQYFGPGTRLTVT.

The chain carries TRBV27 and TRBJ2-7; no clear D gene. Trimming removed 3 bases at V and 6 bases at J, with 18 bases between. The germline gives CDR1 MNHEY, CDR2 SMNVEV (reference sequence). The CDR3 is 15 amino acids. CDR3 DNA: TGTGCCAGCAGTTTTTCATTGGAGCTACTGTTCGAGCAGTACTTC. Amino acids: CASSFSLELLFEQYF.

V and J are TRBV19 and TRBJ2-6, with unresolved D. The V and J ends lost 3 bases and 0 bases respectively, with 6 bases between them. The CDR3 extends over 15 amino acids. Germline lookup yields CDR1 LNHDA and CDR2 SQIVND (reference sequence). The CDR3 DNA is TGTGCCAGTAGTATGGTTCTCTCTGGGGCCAACGTCCTGACTTTC. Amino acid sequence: CASSMVLSGANVLTF.

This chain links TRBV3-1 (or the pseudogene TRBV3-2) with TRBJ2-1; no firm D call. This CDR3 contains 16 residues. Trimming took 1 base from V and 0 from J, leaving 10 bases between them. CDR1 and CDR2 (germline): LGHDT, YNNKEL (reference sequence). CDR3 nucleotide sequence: TGTGCCAGCAGCCAAGGGTTCTCGAGCTCCTACAATGAGCAGTTCTTC. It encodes CASSQGFSSSYNEQFF.

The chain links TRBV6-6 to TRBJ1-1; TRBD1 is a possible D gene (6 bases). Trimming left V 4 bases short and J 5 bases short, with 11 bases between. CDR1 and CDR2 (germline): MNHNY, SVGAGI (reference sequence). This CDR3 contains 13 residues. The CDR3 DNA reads TGTGCCAGCAGTTTAGGGGGGGAGACTGAAGCTTTCTTT. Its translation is CASSLGGETEAFF.

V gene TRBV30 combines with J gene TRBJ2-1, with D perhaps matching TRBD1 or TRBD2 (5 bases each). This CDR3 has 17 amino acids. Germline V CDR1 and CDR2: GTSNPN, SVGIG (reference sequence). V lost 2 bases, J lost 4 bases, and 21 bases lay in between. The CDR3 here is CAWSRTTRGSGYNEQFF. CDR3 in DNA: TGTGCCTGGAGTCGCACCACCCGGGGCAGCGGTTACAATGAGCAGTTCTTC.

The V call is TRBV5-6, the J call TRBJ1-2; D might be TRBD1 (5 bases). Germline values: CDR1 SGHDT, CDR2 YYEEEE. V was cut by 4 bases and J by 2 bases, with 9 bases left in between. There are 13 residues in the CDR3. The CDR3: CASSAGANYGYTF. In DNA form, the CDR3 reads TGTGCCAGCAGCGCCGGGGCCAACTATGGCTACACCTTC. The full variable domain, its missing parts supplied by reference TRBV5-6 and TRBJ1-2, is DAGVTQSPTHLIKTRGQQVTLRCSPKSGHDTVSWYQQALGQGPQFIFQYYEEEERQRGNFPDRFSGHQFPNYSSELNVNALLLGDSALYLCASSAGANYGYTFGSGTRLTVV.

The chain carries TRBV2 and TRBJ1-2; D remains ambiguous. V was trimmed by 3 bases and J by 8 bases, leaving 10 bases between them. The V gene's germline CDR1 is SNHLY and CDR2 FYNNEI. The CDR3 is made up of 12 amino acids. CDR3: CASSDGVWGYTF. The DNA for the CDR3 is TGTGCCAGCAGTGACGGGGTTTGGGGCTACACCTTC.

CDR3 loop: CASSHRDNSGNTIYF. The DNA for the CDR3 is TGTGCCAGCAGCCACAGGGACAACTCTGGAAACACCATATATTTT. V usage is TRBV5-8 and J usage is TRBJ1-3; the D gene is possibly TRBD1 (6 bases). Germline V lookup: CDR1 SGHTS, CDR2 YDEGEE. This CDR3 is built from 15 residues. V was trimmed by 4 bases and J by 0 bases, leaving 11 bases between them.

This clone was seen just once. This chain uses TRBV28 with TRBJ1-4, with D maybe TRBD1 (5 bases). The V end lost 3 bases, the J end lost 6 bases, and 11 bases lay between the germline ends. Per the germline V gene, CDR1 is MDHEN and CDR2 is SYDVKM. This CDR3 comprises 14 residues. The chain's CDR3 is CASSLVSGYEKLFF. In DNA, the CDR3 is TGTGCCAGCAGTTTGGTATCAGGGTATGAAAAACTGTTTTTT.

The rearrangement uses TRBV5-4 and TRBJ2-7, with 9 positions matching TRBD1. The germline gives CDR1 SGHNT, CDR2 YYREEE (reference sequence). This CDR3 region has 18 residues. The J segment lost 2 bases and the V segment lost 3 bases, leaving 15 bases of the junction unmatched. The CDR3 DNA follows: TGTGCCAGCAGCTACCCGGGACAGGGAACACGACAGACCTACGAGCAGTACTTC. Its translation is CASSYPGQGTRQTYEQYF.

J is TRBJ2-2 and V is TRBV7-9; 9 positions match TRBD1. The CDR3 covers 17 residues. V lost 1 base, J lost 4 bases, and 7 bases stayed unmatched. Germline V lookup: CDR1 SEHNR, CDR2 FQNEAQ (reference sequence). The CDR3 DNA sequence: TGTGCCAGCAGCTTAGGGGGGACAGGGCGTGGCACCGGGGAGCTGTTTTTT. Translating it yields CASSLGGTGRGTGELFF.

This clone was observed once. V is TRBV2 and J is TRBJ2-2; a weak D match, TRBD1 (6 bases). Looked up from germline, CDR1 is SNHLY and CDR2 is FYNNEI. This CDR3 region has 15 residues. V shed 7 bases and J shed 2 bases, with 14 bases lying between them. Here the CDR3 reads CASTSQGYNTGELFF. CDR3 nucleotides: TGTGCCAGCACTAGTCAGGGGTATAACACCGGGGAGCTGTTTTTT.

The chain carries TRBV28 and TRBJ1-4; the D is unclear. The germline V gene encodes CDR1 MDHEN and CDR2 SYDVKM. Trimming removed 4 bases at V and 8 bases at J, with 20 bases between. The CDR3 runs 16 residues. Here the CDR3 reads CASSSTAMEHREKLFF. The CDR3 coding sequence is TGTGCCAGCAGTTCGACCGCCATGGAACATAGAGAAAAACTGTTTTTT.

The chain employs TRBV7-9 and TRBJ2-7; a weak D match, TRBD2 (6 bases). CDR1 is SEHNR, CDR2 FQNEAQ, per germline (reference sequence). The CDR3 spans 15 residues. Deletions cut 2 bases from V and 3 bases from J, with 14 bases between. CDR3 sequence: CASSLSRLGDYEQYF. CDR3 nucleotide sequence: TGTGCCAGCAGCTTAAGTCGACTAGGAGACTACGAGCAGTACTTC.

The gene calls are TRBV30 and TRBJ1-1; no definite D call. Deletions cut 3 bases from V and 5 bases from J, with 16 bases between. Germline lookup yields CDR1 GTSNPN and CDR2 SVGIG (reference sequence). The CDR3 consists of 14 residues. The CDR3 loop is CAWRRSPGQTEAFF. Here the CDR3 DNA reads TGTGCCTGGAGACGGAGCCCGGGCCAAACTGAAGCTTTCTTT.

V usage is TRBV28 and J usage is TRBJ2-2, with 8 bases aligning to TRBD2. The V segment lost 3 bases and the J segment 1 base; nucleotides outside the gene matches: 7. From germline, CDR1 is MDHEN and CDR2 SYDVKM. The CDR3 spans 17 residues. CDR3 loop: CASSFDAGGRNTGELFF. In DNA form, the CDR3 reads TGTGCCAGCAGTTTTGACGCGGGAGGTCGGAACACCGGGGAGCTGTTTTTT.

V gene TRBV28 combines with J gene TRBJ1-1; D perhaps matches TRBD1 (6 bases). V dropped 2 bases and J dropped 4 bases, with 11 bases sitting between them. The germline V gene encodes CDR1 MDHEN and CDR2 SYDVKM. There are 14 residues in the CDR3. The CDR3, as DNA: TGTGCCAGCAGTTTAAGGCGGGGGGCCACTGAAGCTTTCTTT. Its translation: CASSLRRGATEAFF.

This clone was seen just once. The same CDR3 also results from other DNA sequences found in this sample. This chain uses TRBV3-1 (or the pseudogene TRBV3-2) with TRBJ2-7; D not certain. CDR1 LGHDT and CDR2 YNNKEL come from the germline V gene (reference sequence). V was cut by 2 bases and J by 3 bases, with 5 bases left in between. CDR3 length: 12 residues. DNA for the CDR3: TGTGCCAGCAGCCAATCCGACTACGAGCAGTACTTC. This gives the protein CASSQSDYEQYF.

CDR3 DNA sequence: TGTGCCAGCTCACCCACACGGGGCGAGCAGTACTTC. It codes for CASSPTRGEQYF. V is TRBV18 and J is TRBJ2-7; TRBD2 is a possible D gene (5 bases). V lost 3 bases and J lost 6, with 9 bases in between. This CDR3 has 12 amino acids. The germline CDR1 and CDR2 sequences are KGHSH and LQKENI.

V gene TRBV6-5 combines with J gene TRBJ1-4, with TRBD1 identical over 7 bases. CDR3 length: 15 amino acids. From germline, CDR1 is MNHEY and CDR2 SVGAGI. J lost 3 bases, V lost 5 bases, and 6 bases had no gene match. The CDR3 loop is CASSKPGGSNEKLFF. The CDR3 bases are TGTGCCAGCAGTAAGCCAGGGGGATCTAATGAAAAACTGTTTTTT.

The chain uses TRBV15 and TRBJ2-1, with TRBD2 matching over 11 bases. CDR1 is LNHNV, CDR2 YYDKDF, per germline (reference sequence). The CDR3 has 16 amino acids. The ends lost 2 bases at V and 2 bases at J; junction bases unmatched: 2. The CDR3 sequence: CATSRSGLAAYNEQFF. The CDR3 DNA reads TGTGCCACCAGCAGATCGGGACTAGCGGCCTACAATGAGCAGTTCTTC.

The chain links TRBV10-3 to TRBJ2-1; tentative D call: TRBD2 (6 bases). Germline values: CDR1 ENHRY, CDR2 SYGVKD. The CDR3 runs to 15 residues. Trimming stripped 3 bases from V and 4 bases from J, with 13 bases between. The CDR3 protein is CAISDPGRSYNEQFF. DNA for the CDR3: TGTGCCATCAGTGATCCGGGGAGGTCATACAATGAGCAGTTCTTC.